Listed below are T cell receptor beta chains from one sample, sequenced in a study of shared clonotypes between healthy human individuals. Measured with immunoSEQ multiplex PCR; TCRdb has only the in-frame clones, and not every one. The sample shows under 600,000 clones, around 77% of them seen only once. The sequenced material came from PBMCs. The receptors originated from a woman between 35 and 50 years old in good health. Some clones in this sample may be carry-over from other donors' samples. Each CDR3 is given with its conserved first and last residue. The D gene is left open where the match is weak. Rows give clone size only sometimes, using once, few, many, or a class for an expanded clone.

v_gene	d_gene	j_gene	abundance	CDR3nt	CDR3aa
TRBV19	NA	TRBJ1-1	NA	TGTGCCAGTACCGCGAGAGGGAGACCTGAAGCTTTCTTT	CASTARGRPEAFF
TRBV5-1	TRBD1	TRBJ2-3	NA	TGCGCCAGCAGCCTCGACAGGGCCCCCACAGATACGCAGTATTTT	CASSLDRAPTDTQYF
TRBV5-8	NA	TRBJ1-2	once	TGTGCCAGCAGCGTAGGGGATCTGGGCTATGGCTACACCTTC	CASSVGDLGYGYTF
TRBV6-6	NA	TRBJ2-7	NA	TGTGCCAGCAGTTACACAAAGCGGGCTGGGGCCTACGAGCAGTACTTC	CASSYTKRAGAYEQYF
TRBV6-6	NA	TRBJ2-7	NA	TGTGCCAGCAGTTCTCCGGGACTTAACTACGAGCAGTACTTC	CASSSPGLNYEQYF
TRBV11-2	TRBD2	TRBJ2-2	NA	TGTGCCAGCAGCTTAGTTGGACTAGGTACCGGGGAGCTGTTTTTT	CASSLVGLGTGELFF
TRBV5-4	NA	TRBJ2-5	NA	TGTGCCAGCAGCTTGGGGCAGCAAGAGACCCAGTACTTC	CASSLGQQETQYF
TRBV30	NA	TRBJ1-3	few	TGTGCCTGGAGTAATGGAAACACCATATATTTT	CAWSNGNTIYF
TRBV9	NA	TRBJ2-6	NA	TGTGCCAGCAGCGTACATAGGTTCGGCATCCCTCCTGGGGCCAACGTCCTGACTTTC	CASSVHRFGIPPGANVLTF
TRBV18	TRBD1	TRBJ2-2	few	TGTGCCAGCTCACAGGGACAGGATGGAGCGGCCGGGGAGCTGTTTTTT	CASSQGQDGAAGELFF
TRBV2	NA	TRBJ2-3	NA	TGTGCCAGCCTTTTTGCGGTGAGCACAGATACGCAGTATTTT	CASLFAVSTDTQYF
TRBV5-6	TRBD2	TRBJ2-5	NA	TGTGCCAGCAGCTTGTTACTAGCGGGTACACAAGAGACCCAGTACTTC	CASSLLLAGTQETQYF
TRBV4-1	NA	TRBJ1-4	NA	TGCGCCAGCAGCCCCGGTAGGGCCACACGTAATGAAAAACTGTTTTTT	CASSPGRATRNEKLFF
TRBV10-2	NA	TRBJ1-1	NA	TGCGCCAGCAGTGAGTTGGGAGGGTTGAACACTGAAGCTTTCTTT	CASSELGGLNTEAFF
TRBV5-1	TRBD1	TRBJ1-1	NA	TGCGCCAGCAGCTTAGAGGGGGCCTTGGCCACTGAAGCTTTCTTT	CASSLEGALATEAFF
TRBV6-5	NA	TRBJ2-7	NA	TGTGCCAGCAGCCCTCAAGACAGGGCGGGGTTCGAGCAGTACTTC	CASSPQDRAGFEQYF
TRBV4-2	NA	TRBJ2-6	NA	TGTGCCAGCAGCGAAACCCCCATGGGTGGTGGCAACGTCCTGACTTTC	CASSETPMGGGNVLTF
TRBV7-3	NA	TRBJ2-1	NA	TGTGCCAGCAGCTTATACGGCGGGAAACTCTCCTACAATGAGCAGTTCTTC	CASSLYGGKLSYNEQFF
TRBV11-2	TRBD2	TRBJ2-5	NA	TGTGCCAGCAGCCCCAGGAGCGGGAGTGAAGAGACCCAGTACTTC	CASSPRSGSEETQYF
TRBV28	NA	TRBJ2-7	NA	TGTGCCAGCAGGACAGTCGGGATGGGCTTCTACGAGCAGTACTTC	CASRTVGMGFYEQYF
TRBV7-7	TRBD1	TRBJ1-5	NA	TGTGCTAGCAGCTATGGACAGGGGGCGGGTCAGCCCCAGCATTTT	CASSYGQGAGQPQHF
TRBV29-1	NA	TRBJ2-1	once	TGCAGCGTTGCGGGTGGGAGCCTCAATGAGCAGTTCTTC	CSVAGGSLNEQFF
TRBV7-9	NA	TRBJ2-7	NA	TGTGCCAGCAGTTCTCAGGGGCTCGAGCAGTACTTC	CASSSQGLEQYF
TRBV10-3	TRBD2	TRBJ2-1	NA	TGTGCCAGCGGGAGCTTGGATGAGCAGTTCTTC	CASGSLDEQFF
TRBV2	NA	TRBJ1-5	NA	TGTGCCAGCAGTGCCGGACATAGCAATCAGCCCCAGCATTTT	CASSAGHSNQPQHF
TRBV2	NA	TRBJ1-2	NA	TGTGCCAGCAGCTACACTATTGGCTACACCTTC	CASSYTIGYTF
TRBV19	NA	TRBJ1-5	NA	TGTGCCAGTAGTATTCTCCCTTCGGGGGGTCAGCCCCAGCATTTT	CASSILPSGGQPQHF